A selection of T cell receptor beta chains follows, all from one sample in a study of blood T cell repertoires in COVID-19. Assay: immunoSEQ multiplex PCR; the TCRdb copy retains only in-frame clones and omits some. The table has fewer than 300,000 clones, 88% seen once. Sequenced: peripheral blood. These TCRs come from a man between 60 and 75 years old who had recovered from COVID-19. Each CDR3 is given with its conserved first and last residue. Each record gives: D gene, V gene, clone size, J gene, CDR3 DNA, CDR3 protein. D genes are given only for firm matches. Size tells how often a clone was seen (once, few, many) or the class of an expanded clone, and some rows leave it out.

>-|TRBV12-3/TRBV12-4|-|TRBJ2-1
TGTGCCAGCAGACTCGGGGGTTTCGGTGAGCAGTTCTTC
CASRLGGFGEQFF
>TRBD1|TRBV24-1|-|TRBJ1-5
TGTGCCGCCGCCCAGGGGGGTAGCAATCAGCCCCAGCATTTT
CAAAQGGSNQPQHF
>TRBD2|TRBV2|-|TRBJ2-7
TGTGCCAGCCGAGTCGAGGGCGGGGGGGCCTACGAGCAGTACTTC
CASRVEGGGAYEQYF
>-|TRBV5-1|-|TRBJ1-2
TGCGCCAGCAGCTTGGCGGGTACCGGGGTGGCTAACTATGGCTACACCTTC
CASSLAGTGVANYGYTF
>TRBD1|TRBV23-1|-|TRBJ1-1
TGCGCCAGCAGTGCTGGGACAGTTAACACTGAAGCTTTCTTT
CASSAGTVNTEAFF
>-|TRBV6-5|-|TRBJ1-4
TGTGCCAGCAGACACAGGCAGCAGGTTAATGAAAAACTGTTTTTT
CASRHRQQVNEKLFF
>TRBD1|TRBV2|-|TRBJ2-1
TGTGCCAGCATTGGACAGGGTCATGAGCAGTTCTTC
CASIGQGHEQFF
>-|TRBV9|-|TRBJ1-1
TGTGCCAGCAGCGTAGAGCTATCAGGGATCGGCACTGAAGCTTTCTTT
CASSVELSGIGTEAFF
>TRBD1|TRBV5-5|-|TRBJ1-2
TGTGCCAGTGCAATGGGGACAGGGTTTATCTACACCTTC
CASAMGTGFIYTF
>TRBD2|TRBV7-9|-|TRBJ2-3
TGTGCCAGCAAAACTAGCGGGGGGGCCGGAGATACGCAGTATTTT
CASKTSGGAGDTQYF
>-|TRBV2|-|TRBJ1-1
TGTGCCAGCAGTGAAGGACCGGGTCCGAACACTGAAGCTTTCTTT
CASSEGPGPNTEAFF
>-|TRBV30|-|TRBJ1-5
TGTGCCTGGACCCTAGCCAGAAGCAATCAGCCCCAGCATTTT
CAWTLARSNQPQHF
>TRBD1|TRBV19|-|TRBJ2-1
TGTGCCAGTGGCCTCGACAGGGGGTCCTACAATGAGCAGTTCTTC
CASGLDRGSYNEQFF
>TRBD1|TRBV13|-|TRBJ2-7
TGTGCCAGCAGCTTCGACAGGGAAAACTACGAGCAGTACTTC
CASSFDRENYEQYF
>TRBD1|TRBV6-5|-|TRBJ1-6
TGTGCCAGCAGTCGGGACAGCGATTCACCCCTCCACTTT
CASSRDSDSPLHF
>TRBD1|TRBV6-5|-|TRBJ1-1
TGTGCCAGCAGTTACTACAACAGGGGACCGAACACTGAAGCTTTCTTT
CASSYYNRGPNTEAFF
>-|TRBV27|once|TRBJ1-1
TGTGCCAGCAGGGGGGCGTACACTGAAGCTTTCTTT
CASRGAYTEAFF
>TRBD2|TRBV30|few|TRBJ2-5
TGTGCCTGGAGTCCCCGGGGACTAGCGGGAGGAAAAGAGACCCAGTACTTC
CAWSPRGLAGGKETQYF
>-|TRBV4-1|-|TRBJ2-3
TGCGCCAGCAGCCAAGATCGAGGGGGGGGGCCGGATACGCAGTATTTT
CASSQDRGGGPDTQYF
>-|TRBV3-1/TRBV3-2|-|TRBJ2-1
TGTGCCAGCAGCCAAGGGGGGGGCACCTACAATGAGCAGTTCTTC
CASSQGGGTYNEQFF
>TRBD1|TRBV19|few|TRBJ1-1
TGTGCCAGTAGTATGGCAGGGGGCAGGACTGAAGCTTTCTTT
CASSMAGGRTEAFF
>TRBD1|TRBV19|-|TRBJ1-1
TGTGCCAGTAGTTTACTACAGGGGGTTAACACTGAAGCTTTCTTT
CASSLLQGVNTEAFF
>-|TRBV3-1/TRBV3-2|-|TRBJ2-6
TGTGCCAGCAGCCGTCGGAGGGCTGGGGCCAACGTCCTGACTTTC
CASSRRRAGANVLTF
>TRBD1|TRBV6-5|-|TRBJ1-4
TGTGCCAGCGCGGCAAGGGGGCCCGCTAATGAAAAACTGTTTTTT
CASAARGPANEKLFF
>-|TRBV3-1/TRBV3-2|-|TRBJ1-2
TGTGCCAGCAGCCGTACCACAGGGCTTGATGGCTACACCTTC
CASSRTTGLDGYTF
>-|TRBV7-6|-|TRBJ2-2
TGTGCCAGCAGCTCAGGATCGAACACCGGGGAGCTGTTTTTT
CASSSGSNTGELFF
>-|TRBV5-1|-|TRBJ1-2
TGCGCCAGCAGCGCCTCCACAGGGCAAGCGTATGGCTACACCTTC
CASSASTGQAYGYTF
>TRBD2|TRBV5-1|-|TRBJ2-5
TGCGCCAGCAGCTTGTCCGACGGGGGGGCGGAGACCCAGTACTTC
CASSLSDGGAETQYF
>-|TRBV9|-|TRBJ2-2
TGTGCCAGCAGCGTAGCTTTCAGGGCCGGGGAGCTGTTTTTT
CASSVAFRAGELFF
>TRBD1|TRBV7-2|-|TRBJ2-7
TGTGCCAGCAGCCTTGGACAGGCGGCCCTCCCCGGGGAGCAGTACTTC
CASSLGQAALPGEQYF
>TRBD1|TRBV18|-|TRBJ1-5
TGTGCCAGCTCACCGAGACAGGGGTTAAGCAATCAGCCCCAGCATTTT
CASSPRQGLSNQPQHF
>-|TRBV27|-|TRBJ2-3
TGTGCCAGCAGTTTTATCTCGAAGCCCCGCACAGATACGCAGTATTTT
CASSFISKPRTDTQYF
>TRBD2|TRBV10-3|-|TRBJ2-1
TGTGCCATCGGATCTAGCGGAAATAACAATGAGCAGTTCTTC
CAIGSSGNNNEQFF
>-|TRBV29-1|-|TRBJ2-7
TGCAGCGTTGAGGCCAGGGGAAGATACGAGCAGTACTTC
CSVEARGRYEQYF
>-|TRBV5-1|-|TRBJ1-5
TGCGCCAGCAGGCGAGATGGCGAGGGCAATCAGCCCCAGCATTTT
CASRRDGEGNQPQHF
>-|TRBV3-1/TRBV3-2|-|TRBJ1-2
TGTGCCAGCAGCCAAAACGCAGGGGCCACCAACTATGGCTACACCTTC
CASSQNAGATNYGYTF